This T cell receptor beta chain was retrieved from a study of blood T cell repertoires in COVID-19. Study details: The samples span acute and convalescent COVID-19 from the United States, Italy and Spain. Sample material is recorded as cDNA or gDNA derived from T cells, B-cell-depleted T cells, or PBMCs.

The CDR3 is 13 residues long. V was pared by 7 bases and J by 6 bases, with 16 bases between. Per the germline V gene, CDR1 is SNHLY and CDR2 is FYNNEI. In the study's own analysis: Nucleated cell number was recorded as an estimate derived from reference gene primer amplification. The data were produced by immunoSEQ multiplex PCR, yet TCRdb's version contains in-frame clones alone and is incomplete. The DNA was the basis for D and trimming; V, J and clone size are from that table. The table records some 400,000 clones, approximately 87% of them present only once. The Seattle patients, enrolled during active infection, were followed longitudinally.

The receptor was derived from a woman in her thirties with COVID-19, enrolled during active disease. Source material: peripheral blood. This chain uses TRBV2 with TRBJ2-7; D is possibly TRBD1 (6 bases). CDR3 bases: TGTGCCAGCATGGTGGGGGCGCTCGGCGAGCAGTACTTC. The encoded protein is CASMVGALGEQYF.